This TCR beta chain was recovered during a study of cytomegalovirus exposure and HLA in healthy donors. 13 Jbeta primers and 60 Vbeta primers were used for the PCR. Measured with immunoSEQ multiplex PCR; TCRdb has only the in-frame clones, and not every one. The table records around 150,000 clones, roughly 85% of them present only once. This clone was seen only a few times. The source material was PBMCs. The sequence came from a male donor in good health and CMV-seropositive.

The CDR3 DNA reads TGTGCCAGCAGGGTCCAGACAGGGTTGAACTATGGCTACACCTTC. Translation gives CASRVQTGLNYGYTF. This chain uses TRBV2 with TRBJ1-2, with 7 nucleotides matching TRBD1. This CDR3 spans 15 amino acids. V lost 6 bases and J lost 2; bases outside the gene matches: 9. Germline-derived CDR1 and CDR2 are SNHLY and FYNNEI.